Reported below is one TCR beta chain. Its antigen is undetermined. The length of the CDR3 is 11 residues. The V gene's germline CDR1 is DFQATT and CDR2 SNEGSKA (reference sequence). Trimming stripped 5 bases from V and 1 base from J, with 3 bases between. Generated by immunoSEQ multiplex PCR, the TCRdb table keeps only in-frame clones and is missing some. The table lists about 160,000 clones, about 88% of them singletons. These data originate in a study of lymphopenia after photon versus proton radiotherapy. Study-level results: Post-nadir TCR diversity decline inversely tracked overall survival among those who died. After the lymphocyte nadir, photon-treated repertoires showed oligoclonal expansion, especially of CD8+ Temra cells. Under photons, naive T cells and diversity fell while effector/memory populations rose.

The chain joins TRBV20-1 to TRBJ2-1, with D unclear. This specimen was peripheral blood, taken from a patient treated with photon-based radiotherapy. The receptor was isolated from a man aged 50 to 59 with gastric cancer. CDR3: CSAGSYNEQFF. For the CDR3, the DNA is TGCAGTGCTGGGTCCTACAATGAGCAGTTCTTC.